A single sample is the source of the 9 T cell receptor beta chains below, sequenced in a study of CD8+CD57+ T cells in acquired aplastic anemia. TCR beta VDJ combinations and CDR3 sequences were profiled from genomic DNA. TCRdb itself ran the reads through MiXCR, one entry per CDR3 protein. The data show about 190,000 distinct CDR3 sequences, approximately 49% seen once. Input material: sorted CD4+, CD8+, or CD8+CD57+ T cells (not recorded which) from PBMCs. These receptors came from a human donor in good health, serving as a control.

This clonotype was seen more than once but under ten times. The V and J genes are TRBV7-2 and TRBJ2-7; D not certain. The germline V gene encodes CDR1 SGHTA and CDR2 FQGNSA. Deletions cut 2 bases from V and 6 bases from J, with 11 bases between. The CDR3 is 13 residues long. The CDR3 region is CASSLLFLGEQYF. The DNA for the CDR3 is TGTGCCAGCAGCTTACTGTTTTTGGGCGAGCAGTACTTC.

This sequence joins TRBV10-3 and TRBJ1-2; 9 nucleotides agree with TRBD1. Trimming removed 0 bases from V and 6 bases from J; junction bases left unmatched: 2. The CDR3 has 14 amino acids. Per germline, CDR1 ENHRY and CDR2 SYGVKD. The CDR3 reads CAISESTGGNGYTF. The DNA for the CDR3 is TGTGCCATCAGTGAGTCGACAGGGGGAAATGGCTACACCTTC.

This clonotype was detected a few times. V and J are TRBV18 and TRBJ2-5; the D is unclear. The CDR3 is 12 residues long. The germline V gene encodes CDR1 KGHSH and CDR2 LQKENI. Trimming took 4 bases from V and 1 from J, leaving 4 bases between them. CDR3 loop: CASSHLQETQYF. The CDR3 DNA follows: TGTGCCAGCTCACACCTCCAAGAGACCCAGTACTTC.

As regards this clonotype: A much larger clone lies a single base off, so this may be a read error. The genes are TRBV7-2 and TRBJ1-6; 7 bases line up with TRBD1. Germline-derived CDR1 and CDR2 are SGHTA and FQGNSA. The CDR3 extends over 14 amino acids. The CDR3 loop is CAWSRGTADSPPHF. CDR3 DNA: TGTGCCTGGAGCCGAGGGACAGCGGATTCACCCCCCCACTTT. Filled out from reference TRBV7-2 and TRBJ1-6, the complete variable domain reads GAGVSQSPSNKVTEKGKDVELRCDPISGHTALYWYRQSLGQGLEFLIYFQGNSAPDKSGLPSDRFSAERTGGSVSTLTIQRTQQEDSAVYLCAWSRGTADSPPHFGNGTRLTVT.

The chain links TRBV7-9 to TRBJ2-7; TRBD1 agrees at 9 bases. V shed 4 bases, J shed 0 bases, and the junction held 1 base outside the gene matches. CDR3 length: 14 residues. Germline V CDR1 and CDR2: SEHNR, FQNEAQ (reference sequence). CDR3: CASSWDRDSYEQYF. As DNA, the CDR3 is TGTGCCAGCAGCTGGGACAGGGACTCCTACGAGCAGTACTTC.

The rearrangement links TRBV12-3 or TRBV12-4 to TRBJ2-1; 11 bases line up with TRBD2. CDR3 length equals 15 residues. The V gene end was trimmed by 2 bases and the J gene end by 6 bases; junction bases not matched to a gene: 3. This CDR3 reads CASSLRLAGGNEQFF. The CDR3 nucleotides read TGTGCCAGCAGTTTACGGCTAGCGGGGGGCAATGAGCAGTTCTTC.

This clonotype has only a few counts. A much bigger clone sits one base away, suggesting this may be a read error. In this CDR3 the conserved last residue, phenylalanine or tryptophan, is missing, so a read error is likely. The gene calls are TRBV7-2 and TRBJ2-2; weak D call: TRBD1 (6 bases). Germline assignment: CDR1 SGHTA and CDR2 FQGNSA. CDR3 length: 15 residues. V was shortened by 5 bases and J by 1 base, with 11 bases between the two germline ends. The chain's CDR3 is CASSPQGLNTGELFV. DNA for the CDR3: TGTGCCAGCAGCCCCCAGGGGCTGAACACCGGGGAGCTGTTTGTT.

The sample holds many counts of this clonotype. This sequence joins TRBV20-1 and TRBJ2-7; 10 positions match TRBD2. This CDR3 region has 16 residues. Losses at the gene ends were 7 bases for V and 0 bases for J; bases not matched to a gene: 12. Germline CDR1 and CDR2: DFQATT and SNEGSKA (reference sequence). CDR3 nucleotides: TGCAGTGTCCCAACCCTTAGCGGGGGGAGCTCCTACGAGCAGTACTTC. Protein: CSVPTLSGGSSYEQYF.

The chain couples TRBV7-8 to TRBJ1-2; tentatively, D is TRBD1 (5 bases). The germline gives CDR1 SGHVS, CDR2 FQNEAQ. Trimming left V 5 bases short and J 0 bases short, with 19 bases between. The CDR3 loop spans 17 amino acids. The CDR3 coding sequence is TGTGCCAGCAGCCCCGACCCCGGGGCTGAAGCTAACTATGGCTACACCTTC. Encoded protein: CASSPDPGAEANYGYTF.